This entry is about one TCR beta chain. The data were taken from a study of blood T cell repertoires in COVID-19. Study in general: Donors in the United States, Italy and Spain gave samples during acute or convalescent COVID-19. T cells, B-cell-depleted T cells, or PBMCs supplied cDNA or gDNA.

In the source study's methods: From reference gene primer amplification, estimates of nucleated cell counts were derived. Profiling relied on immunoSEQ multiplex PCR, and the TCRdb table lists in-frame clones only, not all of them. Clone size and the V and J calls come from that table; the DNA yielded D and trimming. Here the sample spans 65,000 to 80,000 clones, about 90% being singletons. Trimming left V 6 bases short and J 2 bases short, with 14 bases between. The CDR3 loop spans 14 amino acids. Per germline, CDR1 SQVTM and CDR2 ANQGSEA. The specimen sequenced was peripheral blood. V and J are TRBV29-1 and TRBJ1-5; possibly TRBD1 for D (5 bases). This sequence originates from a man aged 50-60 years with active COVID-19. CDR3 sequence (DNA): TGCAGCGTAGCTGGGGGGGGAGGCAATCAGCCCCAGCATTTT. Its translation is CSVAGGGGNQPQHF.